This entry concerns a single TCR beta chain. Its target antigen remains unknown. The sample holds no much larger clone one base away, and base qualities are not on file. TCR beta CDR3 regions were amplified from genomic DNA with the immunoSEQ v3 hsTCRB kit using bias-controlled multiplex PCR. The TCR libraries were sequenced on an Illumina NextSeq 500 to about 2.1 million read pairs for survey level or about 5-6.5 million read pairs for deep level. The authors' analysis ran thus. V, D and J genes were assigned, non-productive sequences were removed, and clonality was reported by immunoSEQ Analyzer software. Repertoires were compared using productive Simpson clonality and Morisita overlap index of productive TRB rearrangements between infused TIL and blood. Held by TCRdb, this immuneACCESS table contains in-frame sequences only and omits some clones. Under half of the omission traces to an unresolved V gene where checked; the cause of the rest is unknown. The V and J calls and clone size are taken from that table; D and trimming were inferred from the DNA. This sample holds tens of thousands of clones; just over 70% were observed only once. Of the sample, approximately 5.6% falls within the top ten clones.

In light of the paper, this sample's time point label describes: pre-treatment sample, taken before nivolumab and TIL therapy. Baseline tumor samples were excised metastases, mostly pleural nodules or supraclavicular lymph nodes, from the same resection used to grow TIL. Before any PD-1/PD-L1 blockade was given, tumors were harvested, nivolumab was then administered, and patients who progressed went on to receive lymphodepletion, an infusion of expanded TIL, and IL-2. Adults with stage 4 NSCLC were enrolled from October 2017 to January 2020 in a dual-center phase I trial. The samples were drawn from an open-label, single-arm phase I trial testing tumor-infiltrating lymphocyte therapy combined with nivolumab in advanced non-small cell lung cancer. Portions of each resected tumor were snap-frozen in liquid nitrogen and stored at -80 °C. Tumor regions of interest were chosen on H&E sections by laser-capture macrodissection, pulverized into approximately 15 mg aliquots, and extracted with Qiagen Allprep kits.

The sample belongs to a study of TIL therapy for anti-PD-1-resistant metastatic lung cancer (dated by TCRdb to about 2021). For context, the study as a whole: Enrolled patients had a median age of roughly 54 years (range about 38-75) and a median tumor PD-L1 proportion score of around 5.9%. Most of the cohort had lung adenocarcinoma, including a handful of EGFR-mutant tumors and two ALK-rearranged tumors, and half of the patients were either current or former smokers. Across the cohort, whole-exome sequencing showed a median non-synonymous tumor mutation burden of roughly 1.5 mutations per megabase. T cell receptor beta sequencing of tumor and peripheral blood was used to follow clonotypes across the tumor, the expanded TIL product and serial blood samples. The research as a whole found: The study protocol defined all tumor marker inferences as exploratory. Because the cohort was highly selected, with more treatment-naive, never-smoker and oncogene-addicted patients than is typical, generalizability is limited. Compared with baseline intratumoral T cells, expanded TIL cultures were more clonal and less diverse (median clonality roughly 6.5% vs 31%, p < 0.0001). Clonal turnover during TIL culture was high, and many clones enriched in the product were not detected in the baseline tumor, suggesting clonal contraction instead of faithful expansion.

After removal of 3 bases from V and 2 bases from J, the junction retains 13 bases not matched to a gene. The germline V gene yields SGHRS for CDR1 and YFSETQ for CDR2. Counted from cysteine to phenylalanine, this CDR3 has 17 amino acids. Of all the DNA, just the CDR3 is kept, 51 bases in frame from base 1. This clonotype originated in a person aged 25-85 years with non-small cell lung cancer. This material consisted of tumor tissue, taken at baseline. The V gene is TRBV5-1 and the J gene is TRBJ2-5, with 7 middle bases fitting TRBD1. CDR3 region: CASSSTTGANRQETQYF. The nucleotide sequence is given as TGCGCCAGCAGCTCTACCACAGGGGCAAACCGTCAAGAGACCCAGTACTTC.